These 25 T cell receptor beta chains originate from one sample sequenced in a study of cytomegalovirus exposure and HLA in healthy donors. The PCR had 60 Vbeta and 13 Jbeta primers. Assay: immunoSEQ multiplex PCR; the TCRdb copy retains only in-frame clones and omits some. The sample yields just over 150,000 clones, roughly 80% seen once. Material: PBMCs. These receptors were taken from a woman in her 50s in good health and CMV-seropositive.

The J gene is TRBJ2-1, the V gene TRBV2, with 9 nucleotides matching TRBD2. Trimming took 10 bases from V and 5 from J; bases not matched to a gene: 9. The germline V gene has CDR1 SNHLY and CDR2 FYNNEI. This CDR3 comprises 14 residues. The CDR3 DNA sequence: TGTGCCATTTGGGTGGAGCGGGGGGACAATGAGCAGTTCTTC. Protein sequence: CAIWVERGDNEQFF.

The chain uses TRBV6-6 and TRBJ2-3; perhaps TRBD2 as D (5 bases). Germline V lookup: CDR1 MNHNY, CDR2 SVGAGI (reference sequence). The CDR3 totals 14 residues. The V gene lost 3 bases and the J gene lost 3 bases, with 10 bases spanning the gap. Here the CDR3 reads CASSYTGSTDTQYF. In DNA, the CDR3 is TGTGCCAGCAGTTATACTGGGAGTACAGATACGCAGTATTTT.

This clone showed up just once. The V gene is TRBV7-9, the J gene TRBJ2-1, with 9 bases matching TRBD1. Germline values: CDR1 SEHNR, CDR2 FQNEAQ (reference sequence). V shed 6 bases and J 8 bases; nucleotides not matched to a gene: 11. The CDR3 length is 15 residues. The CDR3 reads CASSSGTGHSDEQFF. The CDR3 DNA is TGTGCCAGCAGTTCAGGGACAGGGCATTCCGATGAGCAGTTCTTC.

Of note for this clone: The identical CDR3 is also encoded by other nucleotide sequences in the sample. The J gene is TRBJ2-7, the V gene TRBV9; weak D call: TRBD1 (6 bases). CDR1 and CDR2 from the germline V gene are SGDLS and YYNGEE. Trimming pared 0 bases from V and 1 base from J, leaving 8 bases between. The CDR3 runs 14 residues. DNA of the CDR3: TGTGCCAGCAGCGTAGAGGACAGATCCTACGAGCAGTACTTC. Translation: CASSVEDRSYEQYF. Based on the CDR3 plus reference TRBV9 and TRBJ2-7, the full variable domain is DSGVTQTPKHLITATGQRVTLRCSPRSGDLSVYWYQQSLDQGLQFLIQYYNGEERAKGNILERFSAQQFPDLHSELNLSSLELGDSALYFCASSVEDRSYEQYFGPGTRLTVT.

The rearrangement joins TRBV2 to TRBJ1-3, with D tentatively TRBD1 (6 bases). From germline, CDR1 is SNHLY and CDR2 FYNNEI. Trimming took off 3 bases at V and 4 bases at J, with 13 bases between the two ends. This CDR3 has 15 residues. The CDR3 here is CASSDRGAQGNTIYF. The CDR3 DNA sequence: TGTGCCAGCAGTGATCGGGGGGCGCAGGGAAACACCATATATTTT.

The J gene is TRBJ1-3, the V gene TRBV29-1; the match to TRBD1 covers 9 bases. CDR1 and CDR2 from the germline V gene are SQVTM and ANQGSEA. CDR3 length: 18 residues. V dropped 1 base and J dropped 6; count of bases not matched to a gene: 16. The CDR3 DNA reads TGCAGCGTTGAAGGGATCGTGGGACAGGGAGGGCGAGCAAACACCATATATTTT. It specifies CSVEGIVGQGGRANTIYF. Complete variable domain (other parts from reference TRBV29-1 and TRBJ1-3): SAVISQKPSRDICQRGTSLTIQCQVDSQVTMMFWYRQQPGQSLTLIATANQGSEATYESGFVIDKFPISRPNLTFSTLTVSNMSPEDSSIYLCSVEGIVGQGGRANTIYFGEGSWLTVV.

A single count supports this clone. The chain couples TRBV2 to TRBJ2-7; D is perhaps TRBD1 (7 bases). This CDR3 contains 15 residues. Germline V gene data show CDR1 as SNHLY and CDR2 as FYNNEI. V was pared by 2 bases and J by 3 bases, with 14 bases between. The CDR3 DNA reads TGTGCCAGCAGTGAACAGGGGGGTCGACTCTACGAGCAGTACTTC. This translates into CASSEQGGRLYEQYF.

The chain's CDR3 is CASSPYPDRAYEQYF. For the CDR3, the DNA is TGTGCCAGCAGCCCGTACCCGGACAGGGCGTACGAGCAGTACTTC. The chain couples TRBV7-2 to TRBJ2-7; the match to TRBD1 covers 8 bases. This CDR3 is 15 amino acids long. V lost 5 bases and J lost 4; bases outside the gene matches: 10. CDR1 is SGHTA, CDR2 FQGNSA, per germline.

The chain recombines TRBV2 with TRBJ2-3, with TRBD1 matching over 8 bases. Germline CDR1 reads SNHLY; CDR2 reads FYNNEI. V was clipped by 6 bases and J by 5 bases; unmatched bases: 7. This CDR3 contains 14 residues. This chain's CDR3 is CASRTPQGVDTQYF. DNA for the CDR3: TGTGCCAGCAGAACCCCACAGGGGGTAGATACGCAGTATTTT.

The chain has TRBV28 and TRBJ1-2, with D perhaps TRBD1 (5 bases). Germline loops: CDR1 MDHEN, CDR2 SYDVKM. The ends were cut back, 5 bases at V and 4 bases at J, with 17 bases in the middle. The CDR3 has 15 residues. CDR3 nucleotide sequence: TGTGCCAGCAGTAGGGGTTCAGCCTCCCTCTATGGCTACACCTTC. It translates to CASSRGSASLYGYTF.

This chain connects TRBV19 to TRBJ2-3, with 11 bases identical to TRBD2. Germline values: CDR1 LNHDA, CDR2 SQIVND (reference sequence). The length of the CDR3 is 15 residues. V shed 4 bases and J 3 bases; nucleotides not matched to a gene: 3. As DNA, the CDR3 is TGTGCCAGTAGTACCCGACTAGCGGGGACAGATACGCAGTATTTT. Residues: CASSTRLAGTDTQYF.

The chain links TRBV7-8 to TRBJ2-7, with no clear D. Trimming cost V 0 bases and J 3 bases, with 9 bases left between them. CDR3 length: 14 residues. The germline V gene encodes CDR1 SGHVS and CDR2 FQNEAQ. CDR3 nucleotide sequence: TGTGCCAGCAGCTTAGCAGAATTCAGCTACGAGCAGTACTTC. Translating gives CASSLAEFSYEQYF.

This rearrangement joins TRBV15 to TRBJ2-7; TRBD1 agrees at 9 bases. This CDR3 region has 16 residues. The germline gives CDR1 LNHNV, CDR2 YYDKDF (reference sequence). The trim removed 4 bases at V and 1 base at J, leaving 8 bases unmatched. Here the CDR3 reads CATSNTGGFRSYEQYF. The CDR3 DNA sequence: TGTGCCACCAGCAACACAGGGGGCTTTCGATCCTACGAGCAGTACTTC.

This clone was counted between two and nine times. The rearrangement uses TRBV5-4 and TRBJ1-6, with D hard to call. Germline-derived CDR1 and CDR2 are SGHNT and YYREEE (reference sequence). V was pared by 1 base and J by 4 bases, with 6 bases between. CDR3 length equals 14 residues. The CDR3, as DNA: TGTGCCAGCAGCTTGTCGCAGTATAATTCACCCCTCCACTTT. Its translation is CASSLSQYNSPLHF.

DNA for the CDR3: TGTGCCAGCAGCTTTTCTGGAGAGATTGGCTACACCTTC. It yields the protein CASSFSGEIGYTF. The chain joins TRBV7-9 to TRBJ1-2; no firm D call. The germline V and J ends were trimmed by 3 bases and 7 bases, with 12 bases remaining between them. The germline CDR1 and CDR2 sequences are SEHNR and FQNEAQ (reference sequence). CDR3 length: 13 residues.

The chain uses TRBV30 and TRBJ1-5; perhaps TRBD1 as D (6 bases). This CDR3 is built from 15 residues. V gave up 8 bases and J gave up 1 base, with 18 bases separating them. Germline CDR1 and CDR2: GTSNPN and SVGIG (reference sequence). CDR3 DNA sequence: TGTGCCCCGGGCGGGGGGCAAAAGAGCAATCAGCCCCAGCATTTT. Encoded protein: CAPGGGQKSNQPQHF.

Written as DNA, the CDR3 is TGTGCCAGCAGCCCCAATCCGGCGGTCCGGGGCACAGATACGCAGTATTTT. Protein sequence: CASSPNPAVRGTDTQYF. The gene calls are TRBV2 and TRBJ2-3; the D is unclear. V was pared by 6 bases and J by 1 base, with 20 bases between. In germline, CDR1 is SNHLY, CDR2 FYNNEI. The CDR3 consists of 17 residues. The variable domain in full, with the rest retrieved from reference TRBV2 and TRBJ2-3, is EPEVTQTPSHQVTQMGQEVILRCVPISNHLYFYWYRQILGQKVEFLVSFYNNEISEKSEIFDDQFSVERPDGSNFTLKIRSTKLEDSAMYFCASSPNPAVRGTDTQYFGPGTRLTVL.

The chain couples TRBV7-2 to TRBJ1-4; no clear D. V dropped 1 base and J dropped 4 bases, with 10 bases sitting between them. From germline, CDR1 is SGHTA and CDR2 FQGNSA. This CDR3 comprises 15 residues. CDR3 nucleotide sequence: TGTGCCAGCAGCTTAGTTACTGGACTTAATGAAAAACTGTTTTTT. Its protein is CASSLVTGLNEKLFF.

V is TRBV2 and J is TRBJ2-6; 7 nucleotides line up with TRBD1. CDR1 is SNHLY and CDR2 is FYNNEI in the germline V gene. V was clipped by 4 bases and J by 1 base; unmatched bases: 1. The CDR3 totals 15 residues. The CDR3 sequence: CASSVRGSGANVLTF. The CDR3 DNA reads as TGTGCCAGCAGTGTCAGGGGGTCTGGGGCCAACGTCCTGACTTTC.

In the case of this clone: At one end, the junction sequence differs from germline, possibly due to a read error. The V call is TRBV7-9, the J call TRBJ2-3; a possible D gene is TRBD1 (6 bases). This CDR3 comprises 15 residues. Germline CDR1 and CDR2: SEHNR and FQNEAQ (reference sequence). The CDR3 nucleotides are TGTTCCAGCAGCTTGGGCCAGGGGTCCCCAGATACGCAGTATTTT. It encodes CSSSLGQGSPDTQYF.

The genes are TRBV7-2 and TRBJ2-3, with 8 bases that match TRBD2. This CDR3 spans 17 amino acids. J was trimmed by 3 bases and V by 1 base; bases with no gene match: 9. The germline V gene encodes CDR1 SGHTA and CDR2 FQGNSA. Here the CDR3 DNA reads TGTGCCAGCAGCTTAGATCTGGCGGGGGGATATACAGATACGCAGTATTTT. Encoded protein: CASSLDLAGGYTDTQYF.

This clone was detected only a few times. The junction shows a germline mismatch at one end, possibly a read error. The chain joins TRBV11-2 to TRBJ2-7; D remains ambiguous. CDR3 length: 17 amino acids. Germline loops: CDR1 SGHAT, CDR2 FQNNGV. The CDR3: CANSHRPRQAFSYEQYF. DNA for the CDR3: TGTGCCAACAGCCACCGTCCCAGGCAGGCCTTCTCCTACGAGCAGTACTTC.

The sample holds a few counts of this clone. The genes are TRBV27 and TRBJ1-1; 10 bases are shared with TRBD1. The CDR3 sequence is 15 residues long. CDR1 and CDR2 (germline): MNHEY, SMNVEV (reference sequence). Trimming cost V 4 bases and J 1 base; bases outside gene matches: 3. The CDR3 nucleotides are TGTGCCAGCAGTTACGACAGGGGGCCGAACACTGAAGCTTTCTTT. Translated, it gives CASSYDRGPNTEAFF.

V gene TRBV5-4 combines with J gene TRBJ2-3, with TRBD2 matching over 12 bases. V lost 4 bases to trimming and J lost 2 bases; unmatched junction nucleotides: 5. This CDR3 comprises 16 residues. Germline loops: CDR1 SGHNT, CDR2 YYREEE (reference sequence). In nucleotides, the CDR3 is TGTGCCAGCAGCACCGGACTAGCGGGGTCCACAGATACGCAGTATTTT. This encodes CASSTGLAGSTDTQYF.

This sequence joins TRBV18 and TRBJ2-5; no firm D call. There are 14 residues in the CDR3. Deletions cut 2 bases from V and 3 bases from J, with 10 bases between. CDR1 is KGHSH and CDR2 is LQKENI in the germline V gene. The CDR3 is CASSPAGQEETQYF. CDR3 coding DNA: TGTGCCAGCTCACCAGCCGGCCAGGAAGAGACCCAGTACTTC.